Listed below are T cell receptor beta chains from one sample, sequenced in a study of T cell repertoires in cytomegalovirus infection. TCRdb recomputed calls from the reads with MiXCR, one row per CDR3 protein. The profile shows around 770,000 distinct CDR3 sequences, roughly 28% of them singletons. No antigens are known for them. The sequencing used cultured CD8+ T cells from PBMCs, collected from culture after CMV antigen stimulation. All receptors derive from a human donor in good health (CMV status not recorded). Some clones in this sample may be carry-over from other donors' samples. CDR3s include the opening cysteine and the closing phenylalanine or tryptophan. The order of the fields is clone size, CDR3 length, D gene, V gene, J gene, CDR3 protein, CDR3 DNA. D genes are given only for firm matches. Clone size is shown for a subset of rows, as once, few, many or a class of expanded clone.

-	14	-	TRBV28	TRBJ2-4	CASSPRGAKNIQYF	TGTGCCAGCAGTCCCCGGGGGGCGAAAAACATTCAGTACTTC
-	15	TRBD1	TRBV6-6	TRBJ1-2	CASSYSGTGHYGYTF	TGTGCCAGCAGTTACTCAGGGACAGGACACTATGGCTACACCTTC
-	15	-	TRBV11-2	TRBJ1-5	CASSQGRGAWQPQHF	TGTGCCAGCAGCCAAGGCCGTGGAGCGTGGCAGCCCCAGCATTTT
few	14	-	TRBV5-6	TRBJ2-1	CASSAGRPRDEQFF	TGTGCCAGCAGCGCGGGACGACCGAGGGATGAGCAGTTCTTC
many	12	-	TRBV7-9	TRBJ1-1	CASGHGASEAFF	TGTGCCAGCGGCCATGGAGCATCTGAAGCTTTCTTT
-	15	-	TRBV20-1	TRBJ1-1	CSARDRPRVNTEAFF	TGCAGTGCTAGAGACCGCCCAAGAGTGAACACTGAAGCTTTCTTT
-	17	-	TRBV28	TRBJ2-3	CASSTPTAASSTDTQYF	TGTGCCAGCAGCACCCCGACAGCAGCTTCTAGCACAGATACGCAGTATTTT
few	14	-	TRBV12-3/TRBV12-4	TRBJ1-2	CASSLGILTDGYTF	TGTGCCAGCAGTTTAGGGATTCTGACTGATGGCTACACCTTC
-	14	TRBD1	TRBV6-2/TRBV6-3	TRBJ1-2	CASSPGTATYGYTF	TGTGCCAGCAGTCCCGGGACAGCTACGTATGGCTACACCTTC
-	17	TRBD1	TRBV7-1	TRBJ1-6	CVSSPDRAIGKNSPLHF	TGTGTCAGCAGCCCAGACAGGGCAATTGGAAAAAATTCACCCCTCCACTTT
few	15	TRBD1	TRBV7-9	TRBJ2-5	CASSPKGQNQETQYF	TGTGCCAGCAGCCCGAAGGGACAGAACCAAGAGACCCAGTACTTC
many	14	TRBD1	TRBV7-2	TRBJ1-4	CASSPRGLGEKLFF	TGTGCCAGCAGCCCGAGGGGGCTTGGTGAAAAACTGTTTTTT
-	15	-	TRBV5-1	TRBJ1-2	CASSLWRRTNYGYTF	TGCGCCAGCAGCTTGTGGCGGCGGACTAACTATGGCTACACCTTC
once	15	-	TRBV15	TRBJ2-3	CATSSLWLLTDTQYF	TGTGCCACCAGCAGCCTTTGGTTACTCACAGATACGCAGTATTTT
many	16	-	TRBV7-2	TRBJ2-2	CASSPAPDGYTGELFF	TGTGCCAGCAGCCCCGCGCCGGACGGATACACCGGGGAGCTGTTTTTT
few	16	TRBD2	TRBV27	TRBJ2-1	CASSLLGTSGANEQFF	TGTGCCAGCAGCTTACTAGGGACTAGCGGAGCCAATGAGCAGTTCTTC
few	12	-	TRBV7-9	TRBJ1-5	CASSWGNQPQHF	TGTGCCAGCAGCTGGGGGAATCAGCCCCAGCATTTT
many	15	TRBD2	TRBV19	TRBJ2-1	CASSIASGGYNEQFF	TGTGCCAGTAGTATAGCTAGCGGGGGGTACAATGAGCAGTTCTTC
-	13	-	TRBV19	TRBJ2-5	CASSSADQETQYF	TGTGCCAGTAGTAGCGCCGACCAAGAGACCCAGTACTTC
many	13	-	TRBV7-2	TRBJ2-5	CASSLGTPETQYF	TGTGCCAGCAGCTTAGGGACCCCCGAGACCCAGTACTTC
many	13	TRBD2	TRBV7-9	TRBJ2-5	CASKRGPKETQYF	TGTGCCAGCAAGCGGGGGCCCAAGGAGACCCAGTACTTC
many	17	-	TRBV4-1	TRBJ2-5	CASSQEKQGGIQETQYF	TGCGCCAGCAGCCAAGAAAAACAGGGAGGGATCCAAGAGACCCAGTACTTC
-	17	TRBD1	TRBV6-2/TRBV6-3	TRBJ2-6	CASSRTGGTSGANVLTF	TGTGCCAGCAGTAGGACAGGAGGAACCTCTGGGGCCAACGTCCTGACTTTC
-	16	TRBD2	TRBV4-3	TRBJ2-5	CASSQSGLAGQETQYF	TGCGCCAGCAGCCAATCTGGACTAGCGGGACAAGAGACCCAGTACTTC
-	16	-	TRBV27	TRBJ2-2	CASTAKGGGVFGELFF	TGTGCCAGCACGGCAAAGGGGGGGGGCGTCTTCGGGGAGCTGTTTTTT
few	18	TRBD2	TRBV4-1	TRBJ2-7	CASSQDGLAGLSSYEQYF	TGCGCCAGCAGCCAAGATGGTCTAGCGGGGTTGAGCTCCTACGAGCAGTACTTC
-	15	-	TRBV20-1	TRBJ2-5	CSAAQYGGAEETQYF	TGCAGTGCTGCCCAATATGGCGGGGCGGAGGAGACCCAGTACTTC
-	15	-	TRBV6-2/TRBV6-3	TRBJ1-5	CASSLPGARNQPQHF	TGTGCCAGCAGCCTACCAGGGGCTAGGAATCAGCCCCAGCATTTT
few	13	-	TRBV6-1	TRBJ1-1	CASCDSMNTEAFF	TGTGCCAGCTGCGACAGTATGAACACTGAAGCTTTCTTT
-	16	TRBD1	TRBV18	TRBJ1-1	CASSGPGTVMNTEAFF	TGTGCCAGCTCAGGTCCCGGGACAGTTATGAACACTGAAGCTTTCTTT
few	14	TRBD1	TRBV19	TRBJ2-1	CASQKGTGSFEQFF	TGTGCCAGCCAAAAAGGGACAGGGTCTTTTGAGCAGTTCTTC
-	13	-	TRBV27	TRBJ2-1	CASTWGPYNEQFF	TGTGCCAGCACCTGGGGTCCCTACAATGAGCAGTTCTTC
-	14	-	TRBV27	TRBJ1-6	CASKGGVLNSPLHF	TGTGCCAGCAAAGGGGGAGTACTTAATTCACCCCTCCACTTT
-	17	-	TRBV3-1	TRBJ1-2	CASSQWTEGKDNYGYTF	TGTGCCAGCAGCCAATGGACGGAAGGCAAAGACAACTATGGCTACACCTTC
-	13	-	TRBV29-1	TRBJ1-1	CSVEDAQNTEAFF	TGCAGCGTTGAAGATGCACAGAACACTGAAGCTTTCTTT
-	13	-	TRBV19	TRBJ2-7	CASSYRDTYEQYF	TGTGCCAGTAGCTACCGGGACACCTACGAGCAGTACTTC
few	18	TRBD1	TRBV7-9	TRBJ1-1	CASRTFRDRGSMNTEAFF	TGTGCCAGCAGGACATTCCGGGACAGGGGAAGCATGAACACTGAAGCTTTCTTT
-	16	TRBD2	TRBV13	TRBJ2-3	CASSLGRTRYTDTQYF	TGTGCCAGCAGCTTAGGTAGGACTAGGTACACAGATACGCAGTATTTT
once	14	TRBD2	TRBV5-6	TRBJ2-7	CASTPNPGGSEQYF	TGTGCCAGCACCCCTAACCCGGGGGGAAGCGAGCAGTACTTC
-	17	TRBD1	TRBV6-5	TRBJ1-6	CASRTRGGEGVNSPLHF	TGTGCCAGCAGGACCAGGGGGGGGGAGGGGGTTAATTCACCCCTCCACTTT
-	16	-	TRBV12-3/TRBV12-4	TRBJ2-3	CASSFRVVSSTDTQYF	TGTGCCAGCAGTTTTCGGGTAGTCTCTAGCACAGATACGCAGTATTTT
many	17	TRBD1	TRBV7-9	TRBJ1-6	CASSHTRTGGYNSPLHF	TGTGCCAGCAGCCATACCCGGACAGGTGGTTATAATTCACCCCTCCACTTT
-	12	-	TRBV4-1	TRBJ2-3	CASSQEGNTQYF	TGCGCCAGCAGCCAAGAGGGAAATACGCAGTATTTT
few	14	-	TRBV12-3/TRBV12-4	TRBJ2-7	CASSYEQRSYEQYF	TGTGCCAGCAGTTATGAGCAGCGGTCCTACGAGCAGTACTTC
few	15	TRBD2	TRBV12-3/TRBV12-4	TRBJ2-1	CASILTSGGYNEQFF	TGTGCCAGCATCCTGACTAGCGGGGGGTACAATGAGCAGTTCTTC
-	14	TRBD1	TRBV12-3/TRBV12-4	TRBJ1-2	CASKGQGGPNGYTF	TGTGCCAGCAAGGGACAGGGGGGACCTAATGGCTACACCTTC
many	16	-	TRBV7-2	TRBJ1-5	CASSLGKTMGYQPQHF	TGTGCCAGCAGCTTAGGAAAGACGATGGGCTATCAGCCCCAGCATTTT
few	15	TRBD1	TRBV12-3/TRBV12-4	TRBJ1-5	CASSSVRGGYQPQHF	TGTGCCAGCAGTTCCGTCCGAGGGGGCTATCAGCCCCAGCATTTT
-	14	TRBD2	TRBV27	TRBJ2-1	CACSFGLAFNEQFF	TGTGCCTGCAGTTTTGGACTAGCCTTCAATGAGCAGTTCTTC
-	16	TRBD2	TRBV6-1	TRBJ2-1	CASSQAGGLSYNEQFF	TGTGCCAGCAGTCAAGCGGGGGGCCTCTCCTACAATGAGCAGTTCTTC
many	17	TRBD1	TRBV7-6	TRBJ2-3	CASSSLFGTGMTDTQYF	TGTGCCAGCAGTTCCCTTTTCGGGACAGGAATGACAGATACGCAGTATTTT
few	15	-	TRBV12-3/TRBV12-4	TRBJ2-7	CASSFWQGTIYEQYF	TGTGCCAGCAGTTTTTGGCAGGGGACAATTTACGAGCAGTACTTC
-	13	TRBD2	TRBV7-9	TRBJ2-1	CASRDSGEDEQFF	TGTGCCAGCCGTGACAGCGGGGAGGATGAGCAGTTCTTC
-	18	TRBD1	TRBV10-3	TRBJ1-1	CAISESRTGRILIAEAFF	TGTGCCATCAGTGAGTCTAGGACAGGGCGGATTTTAATCGCTGAAGCTTTCTTT